Shown below are 32 T cell receptor beta chains from a single sample sequenced in a study of cytomegalovirus exposure and HLA in healthy donors. PCR primers comprised 60 Vbeta and 13 Jbeta primers. Data came from immunoSEQ multiplex PCR; TCRdb stores just in-frame clones and leaves some out. This table holds approximately 220,000 clones, around 75% found once. Sequenced input: PBMCs. Receptors originate from a woman under 40 in good health and CMV-seronegative.

This clone has only one observation. V usage is TRBV9 and J usage is TRBJ2-1, with a weak D call TRBD2 (5 bases). V was trimmed by 4 bases and J by 2 bases, leaving 13 bases between them. The germline V gene has CDR1 SGDLS and CDR2 YYNGEE. The CDR3 extends over 15 amino acids. This chain's CDR3 is CASSLGGTPYNEQFF. The CDR3 DNA reads TGTGCCAGCAGCCTCGGAGGAACTCCCTACAATGAGCAGTTCTTC.

The chain combines TRBV9 with TRBJ2-5; the match to TRBD2 covers 8 bases. CDR1 and CDR2 (germline): SGDLS, YYNGEE. Trimming cost V 0 bases and J 1 base; bases outside gene matches: 8. The CDR3 contains 17 residues. The CDR3 is CASSVGGWSGGQETQYF. As DNA, the CDR3 is TGTGCCAGCAGCGTAGGGGGCTGGAGCGGGGGCCAAGAGACCCAGTACTTC.

Written as DNA, the CDR3 is TGTGCCACCAGCAGAGTTCTGTCCTCTGGAAACACCATATATTTT. Protein product: CATSRVLSSGNTIYF. V and J are TRBV15 and TRBJ1-3, with unresolved D. V lost 1 base and J lost 0, with 7 bases in between. CDR3 length: 15 amino acids. Germline V gives CDR1 LNHNV, CDR2 YYDKDF (reference sequence).

The chain links TRBV6-1 to TRBJ1-2; D is undetermined. Trimming stripped 8 bases from V and 4 bases from J, with 17 bases between. Germline V lookup: CDR1 MNHNS, CDR2 SASEGT. This CDR3 is 14 amino acids long. In DNA, the CDR3 is TGTGCCAGCCTTGAAAGAGGGTCTGCCTATGGCTACACCTTC. It encodes CASLERGSAYGYTF.

V usage is TRBV5-1 and J usage is TRBJ2-5, with 7 nucleotides matching TRBD2. J gave up 2 bases and V 4 bases, and 8 bases lay outside the gene matches. The germline V gene has CDR1 SGHRS and CDR2 YFSETQ. The CDR3 extends over 15 amino acids. The DNA for the CDR3 is TGCGCCAGCAGCCGATCTAGCGGAGATCAAGAGACCCAGTACTTC. The encoded protein is CASSRSSGDQETQYF.

The rearrangement uses TRBV10-2 and TRBJ2-5; 8 positions agree with TRBD1. Unmatched junction bases numbered 7, after V lost 3 bases and J lost 4 bases. CDR1 and CDR2 from the germline V gene are WSHSY and SAAADI. The CDR3 spans 15 residues. CDR3 amino acids: CASSDYDRGGETQYF. In DNA, the CDR3 is TGCGCCAGCAGTGATTACGACAGGGGCGGAGAGACCCAGTACTTC.

V usage is TRBV4-1 and J usage is TRBJ2-3; a weak D match, TRBD2 (6 bases). V lost 1 base, J lost 0 bases, and 8 bases lay in between. This CDR3 region has 15 residues. Germline-derived CDR1 and CDR2 are MGHRA and YSYEKL. The CDR3 nucleotides read TGCGCCAGCAGCCAAGTGGCGGGGAGCACAGATACGCAGTATTTT. Amino acids: CASSQVAGSTDTQYF.

This clone was observed a few times. CDR3 sequence (DNA): TGCGCCAGCAGCCCTTCTGAGGATAACGGTGGCTACACCTTC. It is translated as CASSPSEDNGGYTF. The gene calls are TRBV10-2 and TRBJ1-2, with D unresolved. Germline CDR1 reads WSHSY; CDR2 reads SAAADI. The CDR3 runs to 14 residues. V was pared by 6 bases and J by 7 bases, with 18 bases between.

This clone was counted only a few times. V and J are TRBV6-1 and TRBJ2-3, with D possibly being TRBD2 (7 bases). The CDR3 is made up of 13 amino acids. Germline V CDR1 and CDR2: MNHNS, SASEGT. Trimming stripped 5 bases from V and 4 bases from J, with 10 bases between. The CDR3 reads CASSLGGPDTQYF. The DNA for the CDR3 is TGTGCCAGCAGTTTGGGGGGGCCAGATACGCAGTATTTT.

V and J are TRBV7-9 and TRBJ2-1; 9 nucleotides match TRBD2. Looked up from germline, CDR1 is SEHNR and CDR2 is FQNEAQ (reference sequence). This CDR3 spans 16 amino acids. V lost 3 bases to trimming and J lost 5 bases; unmatched junction nucleotides: 8. CDR3 sequence: CASSLLAGGAHNEQFF. DNA of the CDR3: TGTGCCAGCAGCTTGCTTGCGGGGGGGGCCCACAATGAGCAGTTCTTC.

DNA of the CDR3: TGTGCCAGCAGTATGGACAGGGGCCGTGCTTTCTTT. It is translated as CASSMDRGRAFF. The chain has TRBV5-5 and TRBJ1-1; 9 positions match TRBD1. The CDR3 has 12 residues. The trim removed 5 bases at V and 11 bases at J, leaving 7 bases unmatched. Germline CDR1 and CDR2: SGHKS and YYEKEE (reference sequence). Complete variable domain (other parts from reference TRBV5-5 and TRBJ1-1): DAGVTQSPTHLIKTRGQQVTLRCSPISGHKSVSWYQQVLGQGPQFIFQYYEKEERGRGNFPDRFSARQFPNYSSELNVNALLLGDSALYLCASSMDRGRAFFGQGTRLTVV.

This clone showed up just once. The rearrangement uses TRBV7-9 and TRBJ1-5; possibly TRBD1 for D (6 bases). V was cut by 6 bases and J by 6 bases, with 12 bases left in between. The germline gives CDR1 SEHNR, CDR2 FQNEAQ (reference sequence). The CDR3 totals 13 residues. CDR3 nucleotides: TGTGCCAGCAGTACAGGGCTAGGTCAGCCCCAGCATTTT. Translating it yields CASSTGLGQPQHF.

The rearrangement joins TRBV19 to TRBJ1-5; TRBD1 aligns across 10 bases. Trimming removed 4 bases from V and 5 bases from J; junction bases left unmatched: 5. The CDR3 is 15 amino acids. Germline values: CDR1 LNHDA, CDR2 SQIVND (reference sequence). The CDR3 DNA follows: TGTGCCAGTAGTACGGGGGACAGGGGATATCAGCCCCAGCATTTT. As protein: CASSTGDRGYQPQHF.

The chain couples TRBV4-1 to TRBJ2-2; D is unresolved. The germline V gene encodes CDR1 MGHRA and CDR2 YSYEKL. CDR3 length: 14 residues. The V end lost 0 bases, the J end lost 5 bases, and 7 bases lay between the germline ends. As DNA, the CDR3 is TGCGCCAGCAGCCAAGATGAGGAAACCGGGGAGCTGTTTTTT. Translated, it gives CASSQDEETGELFF.

The V gene is TRBV9, the J gene TRBJ2-7, with 14 nucleotides matching TRBD2. With 4 bases clipped from V and 6 bases from J, the junction kept 9 bases outside the gene matches. The V gene's germline CDR1 is SGDLS and CDR2 YYNGEE. The CDR3 runs 16 residues. CDR3: CASSTDPGLAGGEQYF. The CDR3, as DNA: TGTGCCAGCAGCACCGACCCCGGACTAGCGGGAGGCGAGCAGTACTTC.

CDR3 sequence reads: CASSVLGRQELDGYTF. The CDR3 coding sequence is TGTGCCAGCAGTGTGCTCGGTCGTCAAGAACTTGATGGCTACACCTTC. The chain has TRBV2 and TRBJ1-2; D uncertain. CDR1 and CDR2 from the germline V gene are SNHLY and FYNNEI. Between the trimmed V and J ends, which lost 4 bases and 6 bases, there was a span of 21 bases. The CDR3 has 16 residues.

This chain uses TRBV11-3 with TRBJ2-1; TRBD2 aligns across 10 bases. V trimming: 3 bases; J trimming: 8 bases; junction bases outside the gene matches: 10. The CDR3 has 16 residues. Germline CDR1 SGHNT, CDR2 YENEEA. The CDR3 DNA reads as TGTGCCAGCAGCTTGCTAGCGGGGGCCAAACCCTATGAGCAGTTCTTC. Its translation is CASSLLAGAKPYEQFF.

This chain connects TRBV29-1 to TRBJ2-7; TRBD1 matches at 12 bases. This CDR3 spans 14 amino acids. Germline V gene lookup returns CDR1 SQVTM and CDR2 ANQGSEA. Trimming took 6 bases from V and 3 from J; bases not matched to a gene: 6. The CDR3 spells CSVVGTGGFYEQYF. CDR3 DNA sequence: TGCAGCGTCGTAGGGACAGGGGGCTTCTACGAGCAGTACTTC.

In this sample, this clone turned up once. CDR3 coding DNA: TGTGCCAGCATGGCAGCGGGATCGAGCGAGCAGTACTTC. It yields the protein CASMAAGSSEQYF. The V call is TRBV6-1, the J call TRBJ2-7, with TRBD2 matching over 7 bases. The CDR3 runs to 13 residues. The germline CDR1 and CDR2 sequences are MNHNS and SASEGT. After removal of 7 bases from V and 6 bases from J, the junction contained 9 bases not matched to a gene.

The rearrangement uses TRBV14 and TRBJ2-5; 7 positions agree with TRBD1. Trimming removed 1 base from V and 5 bases from J; junction bases left unmatched: 10. CDR1 and CDR2 (germline): SGHDN, FVKESK. This CDR3 has 16 residues. CDR3: CASSQGDRVDGETQYF. CDR3 nucleotides: TGTGCCAGCAGCCAAGGTGACAGGGTGGATGGCGAGACCCAGTACTTC.

The V call is TRBV13, the J call TRBJ2-1, with 11 nucleotides matching TRBD2. J was trimmed by 7 bases and V by 2 bases; bases with no gene match: 1. CDR1 is PRHDT and CDR2 is FYEKMQ in the germline V gene (reference sequence). This CDR3 is built from 14 residues. For the CDR3, the DNA is TGTGCCAGCAGCTTACCTAGCGGGGGGAATGAGCAGTTCTTC. Translating gives CASSLPSGGNEQFF.

This clone has more than one count but fewer than ten. This chain uses TRBV30 with TRBJ1-2; D uncertain. Trimming removed 8 bases at V and 4 bases at J, with 11 bases between. The CDR3 totals 11 residues. CDR1 is GTSNPN, CDR2 SVGIG, per germline (reference sequence). CDR3 residues: CAVQAGYGYTF. CDR3 DNA sequence: TGTGCCGTGCAGGCGGGCTATGGCTACACCTTC.

The chain is built from TRBV6-1 and TRBJ2-7; D call uncertain. V gave up 1 base and J gave up 2 bases, with 9 bases separating them. Germline CDR1 reads MNHNS; CDR2 reads SASEGT. There are 14 residues in the CDR3. The CDR3 bases are TGTGCCAGCAGTGAAGGACTCGACCCCTACGAGCAGTACTTC. Translation gives CASSEGLDPYEQYF.

The rearrangement uses TRBV29-1 and TRBJ1-3, with D hard to call. V was pared by 6 bases and J by 4 bases, with 13 bases between. Germline CDR1 reads SQVTM; CDR2 reads ANQGSEA. This CDR3 spans 13 amino acids. CDR3 in DNA: TGCAGCGTGGCGGAGGGCGGGGGAAACACCATATATTTT. It codes for CSVAEGGGNTIYF.

The chain joins TRBV25-1 to TRBJ2-2, with D possibly being TRBD1 (5 bases). The J call may be wrong; the DNA end is better matched by TRBJ1-1. Germline CDR1 is MGHDK and CDR2 is SYGVNS. The length of the CDR3 is 12 residues. The CDR3 DNA follows: TGTGCCAGCAGTGGGGGGGGAGATGAAGCTTTCTTT. This translates into CASSGGGDEAFF.

This clone was seen many times. An end of the junction does not agree with germline; a read error may underlie this. V usage is TRBV10-1 and J usage is TRBJ2-1; 7 bases are shared with TRBD2. Germline-derived CDR1 and CDR2 are WNHNN and SYGVQD (reference sequence). The CDR3 is made up of 15 amino acids. CDR3 nucleotide sequence: TGCGCCAGCAGTGATTCGGGGGGTTCCTTCAATGAGCAGTTCTTC. This codes for CASSDSGGSFNEQFF.

V usage is TRBV7-2 and J usage is TRBJ2-1; D might be TRBD2 (6 bases). Trimming took 1 base from V and 10 from J, leaving 14 bases between them. There are 14 residues in the CDR3. CDR1 is SGHTA and CDR2 is FQGNSA in the germline V gene. The CDR3 nucleotides read TGTGCCAGCAGCTTAGGTACAGCCCGGGGGGAGCAGTTCTTC. Translating it yields CASSLGTARGEQFF.

This rearrangement joins TRBV6-1 to TRBJ2-3, with a tentative D call TRBD1 (6 bases). The CDR3 is 15 residues long. V lost 3 bases and J lost 8, with 18 bases in between. CDR1 and CDR2 (germline): MNHNS, SASEGT. CDR3 DNA: TGTGCCAGCAGTGATACGGGGACCCAGGGGCGTACGCAGTATTTT. This gives the protein CASSDTGTQGRTQYF.

This chain links TRBV6-5 with TRBJ1-6, with D unclear. Trimming pared 2 bases from V and 5 bases from J, leaving 7 bases between. CDR1 MNHEY and CDR2 SVGAGI come from the germline V gene. The CDR3 is 14 residues long. In DNA, the CDR3 is TGTGCCAGCAGTTACCGTCAGGATAATTCACCCCTCCACTTT. It encodes CASSYRQDNSPLHF.

The chain has TRBV4-2 and TRBJ2-3, with 9 bases identical to TRBD2. Germline CDR1 LGHNA, CDR2 YNFKEQ. V shed 3 bases, J shed 0 bases, and the junction held 10 bases outside the gene matches. The CDR3 is 18 residues long. CDR3 in DNA: TGTGCCAGCAGCCAGGGGGCTCTAGCGGGGCATAGCACAGATACGCAGTATTTT. Its translation is CASSQGALAGHSTDTQYF.

There are a few counts of this clone. The rearrangement joins TRBV4-1 to TRBJ1-2; 7 bases are a match to TRBD1. J lost 4 bases, V lost 2 bases, and 10 bases had no gene match. This CDR3 contains 16 residues. The germline V gene has CDR1 MGHRA and CDR2 YSYEKL. CDR3 in DNA: TGCGCCAGCAGCCAATCCGGACAGGAGGCCCCCTATGGCTACACCTTC. This translates into CASSQSGQEAPYGYTF.

V usage is TRBV7-2 and J usage is TRBJ1-5; D is ambiguous. The germline V and J ends were trimmed by 2 bases and 5 bases, with 7 bases remaining between them. CDR3 size: 13 residues. Germline CDR1 is SGHTA and CDR2 is FQGNSA. The CDR3 reads CASSLMLDQPQHF. In nucleotides, the CDR3 is TGTGCCAGCAGCTTAATGTTAGATCAGCCCCAGCATTTT.